A single sample gave rise to the 3 T cell receptor beta chains below, sequenced in a study of shared clonotypes between healthy human individuals (dated by TCRdb to about 2020). Library creation used the immunoSEQ multiplex PCR assay. TCRdb carries this immuneACCESS record with in-frame sequences only. Its versions omit some clonotypes, under half of them owing to an unresolved V gene in the studies checked, with the rest unexplained. Counted in this sample were about 2.2 million clones; approximately 94% of them appeared once. The ten largest clones represent over 1.5% of the sample. CD8 naive samples were obtained by positive selection for CCR7 among CD45RO-negative cells, yielding a CD45RA+CCR7+ population from which TemRA cells were excluded. The specimen was naive CD8+ T cells from PBMCs. This specimen's cell subset or site label, per the study, means: CD45RA+CCR7+. Source of these receptors: a man aged 18 to 29 in good health. Some clones in this sample may be carry-over from other donors' samples.

This chain connects TRBV28 to TRBJ2-5; D might be TRBD1 or TRBD2, each matching 5 bases. This CDR3 contains 12 residues. With 4 bases removed from V and 5 bases from J, the gap between germline ends came to 8 bases. From germline, CDR1 is MDHEN and CDR2 SYDVKM. CDR3 bases: TGTGCCAGCAGTTCTTGGGGGGAGACCCAGTACTTC. Encoded protein: CASSSWGETQYF. Variable domain in full (rest from reference TRBV28 and TRBJ2-5): DVKVTQSSRYLVKRTGEKVFLECVQDMDHENMFWYRQDPGLGLRLIYFSYDVKMKEKGDIPEGYSVSREKKERFSLILESASTNQTSMYLCASSSWGETQYFGPGTRLLVL.

The genes are TRBV7-9 and TRBJ2-6; TRBD1 matches at 9 bases. Germline V gives CDR1 SEHNR, CDR2 FQNEAQ (reference sequence). V gave up 3 bases and J gave up 0 bases; unmatched junction bases: 6. CDR3 size: 18 residues. In DNA form, the CDR3 reads TGTGCCAGCAGCTTTGGACAGGGGCCTAACTCTGGGGCCAACGTCCTGACTTTC. Protein product: CASSFGQGPNSGANVLTF.

V usage is TRBV9 and J usage is TRBJ2-5; 7 bases match TRBD1. Germline CDR1 is SGDLS and CDR2 is YYNGEE. The CDR3 extends over 13 amino acids. With V trimmed by 3 bases and J by 5 bases, 4 bases remained unmatched. CDR3 DNA sequence: TGTGCCAGCAGCGCGGCACAGGGGGAGACCCAGTACTTC. Protein product: CASSAAQGETQYF.